The clone carrying this TCR beta chain was recorded a few times. What it binds is not known. The sample originates from a study of memory CD4+ T cells and cytomegalovirus serostatus. Turning to the study itself: This sample comes from healthy Belgian adults, fewer than 10 CMV seropositive, roughly 22 seronegative. Notes on the study in general: The CMV-associated TCR signature appears largely within the CD4+ memory repertoire.

Between the trimmed V and J ends, which lost 6 bases and 1 base, there was a span of 8 bases. This CDR3 contains 13 residues. From germline, CDR1 is MGHRA and CDR2 YSYEKL. The sort gate was single viable CD3+CD4+CD8-CD45RO+ cells for memory CD4+ T cells. As handled by the study authors: After removing out-of-frame reads, approximately 2 million distinct TCRbeta sequences remained. The protocol was immunoSEQ multiplex PCR, while the TCRdb copy is restricted to in-frame clones and leaves out a portion. V and J calls and clone size are copied from that table; D and trimming were computed from the DNA. The sample lists some 87,000 clones, roughly 80% seen once, with less than 4% in the top ten.

The J gene is TRBJ2-3, the V gene TRBV4-1, with D tentatively TRBD2 (5 bases). This receptor was taken from an adult in good health and CMV-seropositive. Sequenced material: memory CD4+ T cells from blood. The CDR3 is CASRAGGTDTQYF. The CDR3 region has the DNA TGCGCCAGCAGGGCCGGGGGCACAGATACGCAGTATTTT.